This T cell receptor beta chain was found in a study of shared clonotypes between healthy human individuals. Notes on the study in general: In a few donors, around 4.8% of naive CD4 clonotypes appeared in common.

Subsets obtained from CD4+ cells comprised CD45RA+ naive and CD45RA-negative memory cells. This CDR3 spans 17 amino acids. Germline trimming cut 0 bases from V and 2 bases from J; bases unmatched to any gene: 9. Germline CDR1 reads SGDLS; CDR2 reads YYNGEE. In the original processing: From ImmunoSEQ came sequences covering only the junction and carrying no quality scores, so filtering differed. Produced via immunoSEQ multiplex PCR; TCRdb's table is partial and in-frame only. D and trimming were read from the DNA, whereas the V and J calls and clone size are those reported in that table. The sample lists roughly 2,500,000 clones, 80% to 95% occurring once. Remarks on this clone: Its antigen is undetermined.

This sequence originates from a man aged 18 to 30 in good health. Some clones in this sample may be carry-over from other donors' samples. The specimen sequenced was naive CD4+ T cells from PBMCs. Subset given: CD45RA+ positively selected. V and J are TRBV9 and TRBJ2-7, with 9 bases matching TRBD2. The CDR3 DNA sequence: TGTGCCAGCAGCGTAGACCCTAGCGGGGCCCTCCCCTACGAGCAGTACTTC. Translated, it gives CASSVDPSGALPYEQYF.